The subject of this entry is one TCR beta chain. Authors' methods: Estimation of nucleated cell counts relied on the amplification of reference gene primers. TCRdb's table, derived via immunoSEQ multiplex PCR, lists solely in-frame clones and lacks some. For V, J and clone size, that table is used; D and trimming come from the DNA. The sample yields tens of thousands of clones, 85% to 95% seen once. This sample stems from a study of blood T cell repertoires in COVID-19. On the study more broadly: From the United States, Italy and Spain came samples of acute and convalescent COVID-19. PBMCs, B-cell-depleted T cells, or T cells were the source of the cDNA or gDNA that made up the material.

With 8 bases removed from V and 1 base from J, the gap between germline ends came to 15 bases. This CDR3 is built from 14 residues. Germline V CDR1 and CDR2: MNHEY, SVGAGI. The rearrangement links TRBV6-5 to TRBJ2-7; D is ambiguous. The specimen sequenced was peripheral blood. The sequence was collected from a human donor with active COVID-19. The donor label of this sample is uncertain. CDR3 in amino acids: CASLIDGQSYEQYF. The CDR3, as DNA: TGTGCCAGCCTTATTGATGGGCAGTCCTACGAGCAGTACTTC.